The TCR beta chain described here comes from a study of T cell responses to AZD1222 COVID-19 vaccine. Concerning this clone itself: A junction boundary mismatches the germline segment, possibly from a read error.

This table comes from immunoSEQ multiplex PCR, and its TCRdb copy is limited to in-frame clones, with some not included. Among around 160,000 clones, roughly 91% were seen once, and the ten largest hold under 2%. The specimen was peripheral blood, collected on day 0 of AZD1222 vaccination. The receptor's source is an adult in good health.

The CDR3 here is CASSQDRGEKLFF. The CDR3 DNA follows: TGTGCTAGCAGCCAGGACAGGGGAGAAAAACTGTTTTTT. The chain couples TRBV7-7 to TRBJ1-4; 9 bases fit TRBD1. CDR1 SSHAT and CDR2 FNYEAQ come from the germline V gene (reference sequence). The CDR3 sequence is 13 residues long.